A single sample gave rise to the 4 T cell receptor beta chains below, sequenced in a study of T cells after yellow fever vaccination. TCRdb ran MiXCR on the 5' RACE reads and lists one entry per CDR3 protein. The sample holds about 300,000 distinct CDR3 sequences, around 8.6% seen once. The specimen comprised CD4+ T cells sorted from PBMCs, sampled 5 days after the yellow fever booster vaccination. The receptors stem from a man aged 18 to 30 who received the YFV17D yellow fever vaccine.

At least ten counts were recorded for this clonotype. One base away lies a much larger clone, so this may be a sequencing read error. V gene TRBV5-1 combines with J gene TRBJ2-5; no clear D. The V gene lost 0 bases and the J gene lost 5 bases, with 2 bases spanning the gap. The CDR3 runs 11 residues. Germline V lookup: CDR1 SGHRS, CDR2 YFSETQ. The CDR3 DNA is TGCGCCAGCAGCTTGGACGAGACCCAGTACTTC. It specifies CASSLDETQYF.

The gene calls are TRBV5-1 and TRBJ2-6; D remains ambiguous. V was pared by 4 bases and J by 2 bases, with 10 bases between. From germline, CDR1 is SGHRS and CDR2 YFSETQ. The CDR3 is 15 amino acids. CDR3 sequence reads: CASSEGPAGANVLTF. CDR3 nucleotide sequence: TGCGCCAGCAGCGAAGGGCCCGCTGGGGCCAACGTCCTGACTTTC.

This clonotype was seen repeatedly, ten times or more. V gene TRBV28 combines with J gene TRBJ2-2; 7 nucleotides agree with TRBD2. This CDR3 region has 12 residues. Germline loops: CDR1 MDHEN, CDR2 SYDVKM. The V segment lost 8 bases and the J segment 6 bases; nucleotides outside the gene matches: 3. CDR3 sequence reads: CASGGGAGELFF. The CDR3 coding sequence is TGTGCCAGCGGGGGGGGTGCCGGGGAGCTGTTTTTT.

The chain combines TRBV28 with TRBJ2-5; the D is unclear. The V and J ends lost 3 bases and 0 bases respectively, with 20 bases between them. The CDR3 consists of 18 residues. CDR1 MDHEN and CDR2 SYDVKM come from the germline V gene. CDR3 coding DNA: TGTGCCAGCAGTTTTTGGGCAGACCAATTGGGATACCAAGAGACCCAGTACTTC. It is translated as CASSFWADQLGYQETQYF. Using reference TRBV28 and TRBJ2-5 for the parts outside the CDR3, the full variable domain is DVKVTQSSRYLVKRTGEKVFLECVQDMDHENMFWYRQDPGLGLRLIYFSYDVKMKEKGDIPEGYSVSREKKERFSLILESASTNQTSMYLCASSFWADQLGYQETQYFGPGTRLLVL.